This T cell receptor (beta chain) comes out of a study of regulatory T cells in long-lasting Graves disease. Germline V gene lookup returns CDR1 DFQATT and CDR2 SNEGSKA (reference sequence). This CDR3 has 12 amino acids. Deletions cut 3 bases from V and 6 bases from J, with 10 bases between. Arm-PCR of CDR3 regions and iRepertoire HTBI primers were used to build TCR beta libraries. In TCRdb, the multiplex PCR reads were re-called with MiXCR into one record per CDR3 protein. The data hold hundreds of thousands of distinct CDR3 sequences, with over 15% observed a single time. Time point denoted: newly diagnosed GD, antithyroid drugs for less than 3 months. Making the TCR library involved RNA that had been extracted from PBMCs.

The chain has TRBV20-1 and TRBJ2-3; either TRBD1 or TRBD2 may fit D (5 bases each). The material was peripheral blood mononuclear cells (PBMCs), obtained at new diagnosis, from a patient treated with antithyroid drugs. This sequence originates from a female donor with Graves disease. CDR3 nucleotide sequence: TGCAGTGCTAGCGGGACGGGGGATACGCAGTATTTT. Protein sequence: CSASGTGDTQYF.